This T cell receptor beta chain derives from a study of T cell changes during pregnancy in multiple sclerosis. Only in-frame clones appear in the TCRdb table, and some are missing; sequencing was by immunoSEQ multiplex PCR. The sample lists about 100,000 clones, 85% to 95% seen once, with 1% to 1.5% in the top ten. The CDR3 is made up of 14 amino acids. Trimming left V 3 bases short and J 5 bases short, with 14 bases between. The germline V gene encodes CDR1 MGHRA and CDR2 YSYEKL. The sample in question was peripheral blood, obtained in the second trimester of pregnancy. V gene TRBV4-1 combines with J gene TRBJ2-7; perhaps TRBD2 as D (6 bases). This sequence was found in a female donor with multiple sclerosis, enrolled in a pregnancy study. CDR3 in amino acids: CASSQVEGRHEQYF. For the CDR3, the DNA is TGCGCCAGCAGCCAGGTTGAGGGGAGGCACGAGCAGTACTTC.